The subject of this entry is one TCR beta chain. Germline trimming cut 7 bases from V and 2 bases from J; bases unmatched to any gene: 14. Germline values: CDR1 SGHTA, CDR2 FQGNSA. The CDR3 has 17 amino acids. Random-hexamer reverse transcription was applied to roughly 0.5 to 1 ug RNA. One entry per CDR3 protein, called by TCRdb with MiXCR from the immunoSEQ multiplex PCR reads. The table has 55,000 to 80,000 distinct CDR3 sequences, 93% seen once. The entry originates in a study of CD8 T cells in Susac syndrome. This chain uses TRBV7-2 with TRBJ2-1; 7 bases agree with TRBD1. This TCR came from a human donor with Susac syndrome. The sample consisted of CD4+ T cells from PBMCs. The CDR3 protein is CASTHGTGVKAYNEQFF. For the CDR3, the DNA is TGTGCCAGCACTCACGGAACAGGGGTTAAGGCCTACAATGAGCAGTTCTTC.